This entry lists 27 T cell receptor beta chains sequenced from one sample in a study of blood T cell repertoires in COVID-19. The assay was immunoSEQ multiplex PCR, and TCRdb's table has in-frame clones only and misses some. The table has 200,000 to 300,000 clones, roughly 86% seen once. What was sequenced was PBMCs or T cells enriched from blood (not recorded which). Receptors originate from a woman aged 40 to 50 with acute COVID-19.

This clone was seen only a few times. The V gene is TRBV5-1, the J gene TRBJ2-1, with 9 bases that match TRBD2. CDR3 size: 16 residues. Germline trimming cut 0 bases from V and 2 bases from J; bases unmatched to any gene: 3. The germline gives CDR1 SGHRS, CDR2 YFSETQ. The CDR3 coding sequence is TGCGCCAGCAGCTTGGAGGGCGGGAGGGCCTACAATGAGCAGTTCTTC. This codes for CASSLEGGRAYNEQFF.

The rearrangement joins TRBV27 to TRBJ2-7; D might be TRBD1 (5 bases). V was cut by 4 bases and J by 10 bases, with 23 bases left in between. Germline V lookup: CDR1 MNHEY, CDR2 SMNVEV (reference sequence). The CDR3 is 15 amino acids. The CDR3 spells CASSSPTDSIIRQYF. CDR3 DNA sequence: TGTGCCAGCAGTTCTCCGACAGACTCGATCATACGACAGTACTTC.

This chain uses TRBV4-2 with TRBJ1-2; 10 nucleotides align to TRBD1. Germline lookup yields CDR1 LGHNA and CDR2 YNFKEQ. V lost 1 base and J lost 7; bases outside the gene matches: 0. This CDR3 has 13 residues. The CDR3 loop is CASSQGDRGGYTF. CDR3 nucleotides: TGTGCCAGCAGCCAAGGGGACAGGGGTGGCTACACCTTC.

The CDR3 nucleotides are TGTGCCAGCAGTTTCCTTACGGCTGGGAGGGACTATGGCTACACCTTC. As protein: CASSFLTAGRDYGYTF. V is TRBV27 and J is TRBJ1-2; no reliable D call. Germline V CDR1 and CDR2: MNHEY, SMNVEV (reference sequence). CDR3 length: 16 amino acids. Deletions cut 3 bases from V and 3 bases from J, with 17 bases between.

The gene calls are TRBV15 and TRBJ2-7; maybe TRBD2 (7 bases). The CDR3 extends over 16 amino acids. The V and J ends lost 0 bases and 3 bases respectively, with 15 bases between them. CDR1 and CDR2 from the germline V gene are LNHNV and YYDKDF (reference sequence). As DNA, the CDR3 is TGTGCCACCAGCAGAGATAGGGGGGGCGGGAGCTACGAGCAGTACTTC. It encodes CATSRDRGGGSYEQYF.

V is TRBV3-1 (or the pseudogene TRBV3-2) and J is TRBJ1-2, with unresolved D. The CDR3 has 14 residues. CDR1 is LGHDT, CDR2 YNNKEL, per germline (reference sequence). Trimming removed 0 bases from V and 8 bases from J, with 13 bases in between. CDR3 nucleotides: TGTGCCAGCAGCCAAGAGGTTAGAGGGCGAGGCTACACCTTC. Protein product: CASSQEVRGRGYTF.

The rearrangement links TRBV7-9 to TRBJ1-1; no clear D. CDR1 SEHNR and CDR2 FQNEAQ come from the germline V gene (reference sequence). V lost 5 bases and J 1 base, leaving 11 bases between the germline ends. This CDR3 is built from 14 residues. The CDR3 here is CASSTGSWNTEAFF. CDR3 nucleotide sequence: TGTGCCAGCAGCACGGGGAGTTGGAACACTGAAGCTTTCTTT.

This clone was seen just once. The chain links TRBV18 to TRBJ1-1; 8 bases map to TRBD1. From germline, CDR1 is KGHSH and CDR2 LQKENI. The trim removed 3 bases at V and 2 bases at J, leaving 14 bases unmatched. The CDR3 consists of 18 residues. Written as DNA, the CDR3 is TGTGCCAGCTCACCCGGACAGGGAGCGCTTGGAAAAAACACTGAAGCTTTCTTT. This codes for CASSPGQGALGKNTEAFF.

This clone was detected once. V and J are TRBV30 and TRBJ2-1; 7 nucleotides align to TRBD2. This CDR3 region has 16 residues. Looked up from germline, CDR1 is GTSNPN and CDR2 is SVGIG (reference sequence). J was trimmed by 5 bases and V by 0 bases; bases with no gene match: 10. The CDR3: CAWSVRFGGSNNEQFF. The DNA for the CDR3 is TGTGCCTGGAGTGTAAGGTTTGGCGGGAGCAACAATGAGCAGTTCTTC.

This chain uses TRBV11-2 with TRBJ2-3, with 7 bases fitting TRBD2. This CDR3 is 15 amino acids long. CDR1 SGHAT and CDR2 FQNNGV come from the germline V gene. The V and J ends lost 5 bases and 0 bases, in that order; junction bases with no gene match: 5. The chain's CDR3 is CASSPSGESTDTQYF. Here the CDR3 DNA reads TGTGCCAGCAGCCCCAGCGGGGAAAGCACAGATACGCAGTATTTT.

This rearrangement joins TRBV9 to TRBJ1-4, with 9 nucleotides matching TRBD1. The CDR3 consists of 14 residues. Germline lookup yields CDR1 SGDLS and CDR2 YYNGEE. V shed 4 bases, J shed 8 bases, and the junction held 6 bases outside the gene matches. Written as DNA, the CDR3 is TGTGCCAGCAGCACCGGGACAGGGCTCGAAAAACTGTTTTTT. This codes for CASSTGTGLEKLFF.

The chain combines TRBV4-1 with TRBJ2-1, with 7 bases matching TRBD1. The germline CDR1 and CDR2 sequences are MGHRA and YSYEKL. The CDR3 spans 13 residues. V trimming: 3 bases; J trimming: 9 bases; junction bases outside the gene matches: 5. In DNA form, the CDR3 reads TGCGCCAGCAGCCACGACAGACAGGGTGAGCAGTTCTTC. Translation: CASSHDRQGEQFF.

This chain connects TRBV14 to TRBJ1-2; TRBD1 matches at 9 bases. V lost 3 bases and J lost 4; bases outside the gene matches: 3. Germline values: CDR1 SGHDN, CDR2 FVKESK. The CDR3 sequence is 14 residues long. In DNA form, the CDR3 reads TGTGCCAGCAGCCAGACAGGGGGAATCTATGGCTACACCTTC. Its protein is CASSQTGGIYGYTF.

The rearrangement uses TRBV7-9 and TRBJ2-1, with 9 bases fitting TRBD1. The trim removed 5 bases at V and 5 bases at J, leaving 13 bases unmatched. The CDR3 sequence is 17 residues long. Germline V gives CDR1 SEHNR, CDR2 FQNEAQ (reference sequence). This CDR3 reads CASSTTGGTGRDNEQFF. The DNA for the CDR3 is TGTGCCAGCAGCACCACCGGCGGGACAGGGAGGGACAATGAGCAGTTCTTC.

The chain combines TRBV6-6 with TRBJ1-5, with 7 bases aligning to TRBD1. CDR3 size: 14 residues. CDR1 is MNHNY and CDR2 is SVGAGI in the germline V gene (reference sequence). The CDR3 loop is CASQGLYSNQPQHF. CDR3 in DNA: TGTGCGTCACAGGGGTTATATAGCAATCAGCCCCAGCATTTT.

The CDR3 DNA is TGCGCCAGCAGTGAGGCGACTAGCGGATTCTACAATGAGCAGTTCTTC. Its translation: CASSEATSGFYNEQFF. The chain couples TRBV10-1 to TRBJ2-1; 9 nucleotides line up with TRBD2. From germline, CDR1 is WNHNN and CDR2 SYGVQD (reference sequence). The CDR3 totals 16 residues. The trim removed 2 bases at V and 3 bases at J, leaving 5 bases unmatched.

The chain carries TRBV3-1 (or the pseudogene TRBV3-2) and TRBJ2-5; D is possibly TRBD2 (5 bases). This CDR3 is built from 14 residues. CDR1 and CDR2 (germline): LGHDT, YNNKEL (reference sequence). V shed 4 bases and J shed 3 bases, with 12 bases lying between them. The DNA of the CDR3 is TGTGCCAGCAGCCCGCCGGGGATCGAAGAGACCCAGTACTTC. Protein product: CASSPPGIEETQYF.

This rearrangement joins TRBV5-6 to TRBJ1-5; D is possibly TRBD1 (5 bases). Germline V gives CDR1 SGHDT, CDR2 YYEEEE. V lost 4 bases and J 4 bases, leaving 18 bases between the germline ends. The CDR3 is 16 residues long. The CDR3 sequence is CASSPGGGRGNQPQHF. CDR3 nucleotide sequence: TGTGCCAGCAGCCCGGGCGGAGGACGGGGGAATCAGCCCCAGCATTTT.

Only one count was recorded for this clone. The rearrangement links TRBV6-1 to TRBJ2-7; 12 bases agree with TRBD1. The germline V gene encodes CDR1 MNHNS and CDR2 SASEGT. The CDR3 is 15 amino acids. J was trimmed by 6 bases and V by 2 bases; bases with no gene match: 5. The CDR3 is CASSETGTGGLEQYF. The CDR3 DNA sequence: TGTGCCAGCAGTGAAACGGGGACAGGGGGCCTCGAGCAGTACTTC.

The rearrangement uses TRBV6-2 or TRBV6-3 and TRBJ1-1, with D possibly matching TRBD1 (5 bases). This CDR3 is built from 14 residues. The germline CDR1 and CDR2 sequences are MNHEY and SVGEGT. V lost 2 bases and J lost 3, with 10 bases in between. The CDR3 coding sequence is TGTGCCAGCAGTTACCTCGCGGGGGACACTGAAGCTTTCTTT. This gives the protein CASSYLAGDTEAFF.

V usage is TRBV5-4 and J usage is TRBJ2-2; TRBD2 matches at 7 bases. V was clipped by 0 bases and J by 4 bases; unmatched bases: 6. The germline V gene encodes CDR1 SGHNT and CDR2 YYREEE (reference sequence). This CDR3 contains 16 residues. The DNA for the CDR3 is TGTGCCAGCAGCTTGGCCGCGGGAGTTGGCACCGGGGAGCTGTTTTTT. Protein sequence: CASSLAAGVGTGELFF.

The chain employs TRBV5-1 and TRBJ2-2; 13 nucleotides match TRBD2. CDR1 is SGHRS and CDR2 is YFSETQ in the germline V gene. The length of the CDR3 is 15 residues. V shed 0 bases and J 8 bases; nucleotides not matched to a gene: 1. CDR3 residues: CASSLGLAGGGELFF. DNA for the CDR3: TGCGCCAGCAGCTTGGGACTAGCGGGAGGAGGGGAGCTGTTTTTT.

This rearrangement joins TRBV7-2 to TRBJ2-5, with 11 bases fitting TRBD2. V shed 6 bases, J shed 4 bases, and the junction held 7 bases outside the gene matches. The V gene's germline CDR1 is SGHTA and CDR2 FQGNSA. The CDR3 has 15 residues. The CDR3 loop is CASSVLAGGGETQYF. The CDR3 region has the DNA TGTGCCAGCAGTGTTCTAGCGGGAGGTGGAGAGACCCAGTACTTC. Together with reference TRBV7-2 and TRBJ2-5, the CDR3 gives the full variable domain: GAGVSQSPSNKVTEKGKDVELRCDPISGHTALYWYRQSLGQGLEFLIYFQGNSAPDKSGLPSDRFSAERTGGSVSTLTIQRTQQEDSAVYLCASSVLAGGGETQYFGPGTRLLVL.

The chain combines TRBV6-5 with TRBJ2-1, with a weak D call TRBD2 (6 bases). Deletions cut 7 bases from V and 7 bases from J, with 17 bases between. The CDR3 is 14 amino acids. Germline loops: CDR1 MNHEY, CDR2 SVGAGI. The CDR3 spells CASIPRWDSNEQFF. CDR3 coding DNA: TGTGCCAGCATTCCTAGATGGGACTCGAATGAGCAGTTCTTC.

The V and J genes are TRBV24-1 and TRBJ2-2, with a weak D call TRBD1 (6 bases). Germline-derived CDR1 and CDR2 are KGHDR and SFDVKD. This CDR3 is built from 14 residues. The germline V and J ends were trimmed by 3 bases and 6 bases, with 10 bases remaining between them. CDR3 nucleotide sequence: TGTGCCACCAGTGATACGGACAGCCCCGGGGAGCTGTTTTTT. As protein: CATSDTDSPGELFF.

The chain couples TRBV27 to TRBJ2-7; TRBD1 agrees at 7 bases. The germline V gene has CDR1 MNHEY and CDR2 SMNVEV (reference sequence). Germline trimming cut 5 bases from V and 7 bases from J; bases unmatched to any gene: 8. This CDR3 is 13 amino acids long. The chain's CDR3 is CASSHRQGGEQYF. CDR3 bases: TGTGCCAGCAGTCACCGACAGGGTGGGGAGCAGTACTTC.

This chain uses TRBV14 with TRBJ2-1; 8 bases are a match to TRBD2. Germline V gene lookup returns CDR1 SGHDN and CDR2 FVKESK. CDR3 size: 16 residues. With 4 bases clipped from V and 5 bases from J, the junction kept 10 bases outside the gene matches. CDR3: CASSPPQAGDNNEQFF. In DNA, the CDR3 is TGTGCCAGCAGCCCCCCTCAAGCGGGAGACAACAATGAGCAGTTCTTC.